This T cell receptor beta chain was captured by sequencing in a study of blood T cell repertoires in COVID-19. Study overall: Acute and convalescent COVID-19 samples came from the United States, Italy and Spain. PBMCs, B-cell-depleted T cells, or T cells provided the cDNA or gDNA that made up the material.

Source study methods: Estimation of nucleated cell counts was performed using reference gene primer amplification. Only in-frame clones appear in the TCRdb table, and some are missing; sequencing was by immunoSEQ multiplex PCR. D and trimming were read from the DNA, whereas the V and J calls and clone size are those reported in that table. The sample records 60,000 to 85,000 clones, about 86% being singletons. This CDR3 spans 14 amino acids. CDR1 is SGHDT, CDR2 YYEEEE, per germline. The V segment lost 2 bases and the J segment 2 bases; nucleotides outside the gene matches: 1. This clonotype was sampled from a woman older than 75 with active or convalescent COVID-19. The rearrangement joins TRBV5-6 to TRBJ2-3, with TRBD2 matching 8 bases. The sample taken for sequencing was peripheral blood. CDR3 nucleotides: TGTGCCAGCAGCTTACTAGCGGTCACAGATACGCAGTATTTT. As protein: CASSLLAVTDTQYF.